The clone carrying this T cell receptor (beta chain) turned up a few times. This sample is part of a study of blood T cells in healthy people across ages. Study-level information: Per two T cells, template switching captured roughly one barcoded beta molecule.

With each sample, at least 5 micrograms of total RNA were extracted. Looked up from germline, CDR1 is LGHNA and CDR2 is YNFKEQ. The CDR3 loop spans 16 amino acids. After removal of 0 bases from V and 7 bases from J, the junction contained 6 bases not matched to a gene. The authors ran a second PCR of roughly 6 to 12 cycles using a sample-barcoded 5' primer and a J-beta primer mix. Via MiXCR, TCRdb re-called the 5' RACE reads, giving one row per CDR3 protein. The table records around 1,100,000 distinct CDR3 sequences, around two fifths of them present only once. Sequencing input: blood. The sequence came from a young man in good health. This sequence joins TRBV4-2 and TRBJ2-1; TRBD1 matches 10 bases. CDR3 nucleotide sequence: TGTGCCAGCAGCCAAGATATGGGACAGGGGCCGAATGAGCAGTTCTTC. This sequence encodes CASSQDMGQGPNEQFF.